The clone carrying this T cell receptor beta chain was counted only a few times. This CDR3 is also generated by other DNA sequences in the sample. Germline V gives CDR1 KGHSH, CDR2 LQKENI. The germline V and J ends were trimmed by 3 bases and 2 bases, with 7 bases remaining between them. This CDR3 is built from 13 residues. Original handling: Reference gene primers were amplified, and this amplification served to estimate nucleated cell counts. Sequenced by immunoSEQ multiplex PCR; TCRdb stores in-frame clones only, minus some. V and J calls and clone size come straight from that table; D and trimming were deduced from the DNA. The table records 55,000 to 75,000 clones, roughly nine tenths of them present only once. This entry is derived from a study of blood T cell repertoires in COVID-19.

Sequencing was done on a sample of peripheral blood. V is TRBV18 and J is TRBJ1-1; D not resolved. This TCR came from a man aged 55 to 70 with acute or convalescent COVID-19. CDR3 in amino acids: CASSPGANTEAFF. DNA for the CDR3: TGTGCCAGCTCACCGGGCGCCAACACTGAAGCTTTCTTT.